This TCR beta chain came from a study of T cells after yellow fever vaccination. This clonotype was detected only a few times. The antigen remains undetermined. MiXCR was run by TCRdb on the 5' RACE reads, yielding one entry per CDR3 protein. The data show a few hundred thousand distinct CDR3 sequences, with approximately 10% seen just once and roughly 18% held by the top ten. Overall study findings and caveats: Most clones from primary vaccination were detected again post-booster (around 95% CD4, approximately 90% CD8). Abundant clonotypes from the bulk population could have been carried over as contaminants into FACS-sorted repertoires. A small share of clonotypes appeared in both CD4 and CD8 compartments.

Trimming took 4 bases from V and 3 from J, leaving 17 bases between them. The CDR3 consists of 16 residues. Germline lookup yields CDR1 SGHKS and CDR2 YYEKEE (reference sequence). V usage is TRBV5-5 and J usage is TRBJ2-1; D gene unclear. This sequence originates from a man aged 18 to 35 who received the YFV17D yellow fever vaccine. The sample in question was PBMCs, obtained on the day of the first yellow fever vaccination. CDR3 in DNA: TGTGCCAGCAGCGGAAGGTGGCCCCCGAACTACAATGAGCAGTTCTTC. Translating gives CASSGRWPPNYNEQFF.